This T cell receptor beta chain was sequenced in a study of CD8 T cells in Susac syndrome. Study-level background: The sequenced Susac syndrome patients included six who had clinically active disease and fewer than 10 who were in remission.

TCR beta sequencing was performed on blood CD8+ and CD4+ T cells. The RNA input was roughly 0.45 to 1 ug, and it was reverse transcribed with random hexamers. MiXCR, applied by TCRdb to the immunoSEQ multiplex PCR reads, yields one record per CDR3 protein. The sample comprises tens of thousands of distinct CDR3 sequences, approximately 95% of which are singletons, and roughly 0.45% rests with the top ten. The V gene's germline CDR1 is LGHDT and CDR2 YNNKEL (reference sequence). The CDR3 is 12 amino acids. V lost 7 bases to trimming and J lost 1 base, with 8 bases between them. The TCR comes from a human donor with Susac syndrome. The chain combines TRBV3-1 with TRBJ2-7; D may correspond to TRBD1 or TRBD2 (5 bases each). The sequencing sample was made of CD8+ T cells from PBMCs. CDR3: CASNGGSYEQYF. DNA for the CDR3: TGTGCCAGCAATGGGGGATCCTACGAGCAGTACTTC.